Listed below are T cell receptor beta chains from one sample, sequenced in a study of cytomegalovirus exposure and HLA in healthy donors. Sequencing used immunoSEQ multiplex PCR; TCRdb keeps in-frame clones, though not all of them. This table holds approximately 100,000 clones, 85% found once. Specimen: PBMCs. The receptors shown here come from a man aged 35 to 55 in good health and CMV-seropositive. Both conserved end residues are part of each CDR3. The D gene is left open where the match is weak. The size entry is marked missing in some rows and otherwise reads once, few, many or a size class.

clone size | D gene | J gene | V gene | CDR3 protein | CDR3 DNA
NA | NA | TRBJ1-2 | TRBV5-6 | CASSLPEEGGYTF | TGTGCCAGCAGCTTGCCCGAGGAAGGAGGCTACACCTTC
once | NA | TRBJ1-6 | TRBV19 | CASSIDGVSPLHF | TGTGCCAGTAGTATAGACGGGGTTTCACCCCTCCACTTT
NA | NA | TRBJ2-1 | TRBV10-3 | CAISPRGNEQFF | TGTGCCATCAGCCCCAGGGGCAATGAGCAGTTCTTC
NA | NA | TRBJ2-2 | TRBV27 | CASSFSNTGELFF | TGTGCCAGCAGTTTTTCTAACACCGGGGAGCTGTTTTTT
NA | TRBD1 | TRBJ2-1 | TRBV19 | CASSLPGQGNPWGSILFYNEQFF | TGTGCCAGTAGCCTACCGGGACAGGGAAACCCCTGGGGTTCTATTCTTTTCTACAATGAGCAGTTCTTC
NA | TRBD1 | TRBJ2-7 | TRBV6-5 | CASSYSGQVSYEQYF | TGTGCCAGCAGTTACTCGGGACAGGTCTCCTACGAGCAGTACTTC
NA | TRBD1 | TRBJ1-5 | TRBV2 | CASSVEGAGQPQHF | TGTGCCAGCAGTGTAGAGGGGGCAGGTCAGCCCCAGCATTTT
NA | TRBD1 | TRBJ2-4 | TRBV4-1 | CASSQQGQAKNIQYF | TGCGCCAGCAGCCAACAGGGACAGGCCAAAAACATTCAGTACTTC
NA | TRBD1 | TRBJ1-2 | TRBV5-8 | CASSLAGGVYGYTF | TGTGCCAGCAGCTTGGCAGGGGGCGTCTATGGCTACACCTTC
NA | NA | TRBJ1-4 | TRBV28 | CASTGRDIPDEKLFF | TGTGCCAGCACCGGCAGGGACATACCCGATGAAAAACTGTTTTTT
NA | TRBD1 | TRBJ2-5 | TRBV18 | CASSSGQGGETQYF | TGTGCCAGCTCGTCAGGACAGGGGGGAGAGACCCAGTACTTC
NA | TRBD1 | TRBJ1-1 | TRBV9 | CASDRDGAEAFF | TGTGCCAGCGACAGGGACGGGGCTGAAGCTTTCTTT
NA | TRBD2 | TRBJ2-1 | TRBV19 | CASSEYGTSGGSSYNEQFF | TGTGCCAGTAGTGAGTACGGGACTAGCGGGGGGAGCTCCTACAATGAGCAGTTCTTC
NA | NA | TRBJ1-1 | TRBV7-6 | CASSSDSNTEAFF | TGTGCCAGCAGCTCGGACAGCAACACTGAAGCTTTCTTT
NA | TRBD1 | TRBJ1-4 | TRBV19 | CASSIRRDSPNEKLFF | TGTGCCAGTAGTATTCGCCGGGACAGTCCAAACGAAAAACTGTTTTTT
NA | NA | TRBJ2-5 | TRBV5-6 | CASSLFGTQYF | TGTGCCAGCAGCTTGTTCGGGACCCAGTACTTC
NA | TRBD2 | TRBJ2-5 | TRBV5-4 | CASSLVQREGETQYF | TGTGCCAGCAGCTTGGTCCAGCGGGAGGGGGAGACCCAGTACTTC
few | NA | TRBJ1-2 | TRBV4-1 | CASSERGFGYGYTF | TGCGCCAGCAGCGAAAGGGGGTTCGGCTATGGCTACACCTTC
NA | TRBD1 | TRBJ1-2 | TRBV5-1 | CASSLVQAGRQGGYTF | TGCGCCAGCAGCTTGGTCCAGGCTGGAAGACAGGGCGGCTACACCTTC
once | TRBD2 | TRBJ2-1 | TRBV9 | CASSSPGTSDNEQFF | TGTGCCAGCAGCTCCCCCGGGACTAGCGACAATGAGCAGTTCTTC
medium-sized | NA | TRBJ2-7 | TRBV19 | CASRVDSGGYYEQYF | TGTGCCAGTAGAGTGGATTCGGGGGGCTACTACGAGCAGTACTTC
NA | NA | TRBJ1-6 | TRBV28 | CASTPLGGNANSPLHF | TGTGCCAGCACCCCCCTGGGAGGGAATGCTAATTCACCCCTCCACTTT
NA | TRBD1 | TRBJ2-2 | TRBV10-3 | CATDRGNTGELFF | TGTGCCACGGACAGGGGCAACACCGGGGAGCTGTTTTTT
once | TRBD2 | TRBJ2-1 | TRBV4-1 | CASSQETSGRSSYNEQFF | TGCGCCAGCAGCCAAGAGACTAGCGGGAGGAGCTCCTACAATGAGCAGTTCTTC
NA | NA | TRBJ2-1 | TRBV9 | CASSVAGLAIGEQFF | TGTGCCAGCAGCGTAGCAGGCCTAGCGATAGGTGAGCAGTTCTTC
NA | NA | TRBJ2-2 | TRBV10-1 | CASSEDSAGELFF | TGCGCCAGCAGTGAGGACTCCGCCGGGGAGCTGTTTTTT
NA | NA | TRBJ2-2 | TRBV28 | CASTEQGNTGELFF | TGTGCCAGCACCGAACAGGGGAACACCGGGGAGCTGTTTTTT
NA | NA | TRBJ1-5 | TRBV6-1 | CASPIPTENQPQHF | TGTGCCAGCCCTATCCCGACAGAAAATCAGCCCCAGCATTTT
NA | NA | TRBJ1-3 | TRBV5-1 | CASRPEGRHTIYF | TGCGCCAGCAGACCGGAGGGAAGACACACCATATATTTT
NA | NA | TRBJ1-1 | TRBV7-6 | CASSFSGNTEAFF | TGTGCCAGCAGCTTTTCAGGGAACACTGAAGCTTTCTTT
NA | NA | TRBJ1-2 | TRBV30 | CAWSDGGGGGYTF | TGTGCCTGGAGTGACGGGGGAGGTGGGGGCTACACCTTC
NA | NA | TRBJ1-1 | TRBV5-8 | CASSLEPGPRLGAFF | TGTGCCAGCAGCTTGGAGCCAGGTCCCCGACTAGGGGCTTTCTTT
once | NA | TRBJ1-1 | TRBV11-3 | CASSLEIGGRYQNTEAFF | TGTGCCAGCAGCTTAGAAATCGGGGGGCGGTATCAGAACACTGAAGCTTTCTTT
NA | TRBD1 | TRBJ2-1 | TRBV6-5 | CASSYSQGANEQFF | TGTGCCAGCAGTTACAGCCAGGGGGCGAATGAGCAGTTCTTC
NA | TRBD2 | TRBJ2-2 | TRBV7-3 | CASSLQLAGGPGTGELFF | TGTGCCAGCAGCTTACAACTAGCGGGAGGGCCGGGTACCGGGGAGCTGTTTTTT
few | TRBD2 | TRBJ2-3 | TRBV4-1 | CASSQRAGTTGTDTQYF | TGCGCCAGCAGCCAAAGAGCCGGGACTACGGGCACAGATACGCAGTATTTT
once | TRBD1 | TRBJ2-7 | TRBV2 | CASSDRDRAHEQYF | TGTGCCAGCAGTGACCGGGACAGGGCTCACGAGCAGTACTTC
NA | TRBD1 | TRBJ1-5 | TRBV19 | CASSTTRQGGNQPQHF | TGTGCCAGTAGTACCACAAGACAGGGCGGCAATCAGCCCCAGCATTTT
few | TRBD2 | TRBJ2-1 | TRBV6-5 | CASSYRLSGSRNEQFF | TGTGCCAGCAGTTACCGCCTGAGCGGGAGTCGTAATGAGCAGTTCTTC
NA | TRBD2 | TRBJ2-5 | TRBV7-8 | CASSPRTSGGRETQYF | TGTGCCAGCAGCCCAAGGACTAGCGGGGGCCGAGAGACCCAGTACTTC
NA | TRBD1 | TRBJ2-3 | TRBV6-1 | CASRQGVEDTQYF | TGTGCCAGCAGACAGGGGGTGGAAGATACGCAGTATTTT
NA | TRBD2 | TRBJ2-7 | TRBV2 | CASPPSGGPNYEQYF | TGTGCCAGCCCCCCTAGCGGAGGGCCGAACTACGAGCAGTACTTC
NA | NA | TRBJ1-2 | TRBV28 | CASSSYANYTF | TGTGCCAGCAGTTCTTACGCGAACTACACCTTC
NA | NA | TRBJ1-6 | TRBV7-2 | CASSLDGYSSYNSPLHF | TGTGCCAGCAGCTTAGACGGTTATAGCTCCTATAATTCACCCCTCCACTTT
NA | NA | TRBJ2-1 | TRBV2 | CASSSQGVNEQFF | TGTGCCAGCTCCTCGCAGGGCGTAAATGAGCAGTTCTTC
NA | TRBD2 | TRBJ2-2 | TRBV5-6 | CASSLGGGPTTGELFF | TGTGCCAGCAGCTTGGGGGGAGGGCCCACAACCGGGGAGCTGTTTTTT
NA | NA | TRBJ2-7 | TRBV5-3 | CARSYRQAYHTRRPKKQYF | TGTGCCAGAAGCTATCGACAGGCTTACCACACACGGCGGCCGAAAAAGCAGTACTTC
NA | NA | TRBJ2-5 | TRBV19 | CASSIRVRETQYF | TGTGCCAGTAGTATACGGGTTAGGGAGACCCAGTACTTC
NA | TRBD1 | TRBJ1-2 | TRBV18 | CASSPDRDGYGYTF | TGTGCCAGCTCACCCGACAGGGATGGCTATGGCTACACCTTC
NA | NA | TRBJ2-4 | TRBV7-9 | CASSLGGSNIQYF | TGTGCCAGCAGCTTAGGAGGATCAAACATTCAGTACTTC
NA | TRBD1 | TRBJ2-1 | TRBV28 | CASSRDRVVNEQFF | TGTGCCAGCAGCCGGGACAGGGTGGTCAATGAGCAGTTCTTC
once | TRBD2 | TRBJ2-1 | TRBV4-2 | CASSQDGTGGVNNEQFF | TGTGCCAGCAGCCAAGATGGAACGGGGGGGGTAAACAATGAGCAGTTCTTC
NA | TRBD1 | TRBJ2-1 | TRBV9 | CASSARQGEDYNEQFF | TGTGCCAGCAGCGCCCGACAGGGGGAAGACTACAATGAGCAGTTCTTC
NA | TRBD2 | TRBJ2-5 | TRBV7-9 | CASSPGGGGETQYF | TGTGCCAGCAGCCCCGGGGGGGGTGGAGAGACCCAGTACTTC